The rows below give T cell receptor beta chains drawn from one sample of a study of T cell repertoires in cytomegalovirus infection. Their antigens remain unidentified. TCRdb analysed the reads with MiXCR anew, one entry per CDR3 protein. The profile shows 650,000 to 850,000 distinct CDR3 sequences, almost 30% of them singletons. The starting material was cultured CD8+ T cells from PBMCs, obtained from culture after CMV antigen stimulation. These receptors originate from a human donor in good health (CMV status not recorded). Some clones in this sample may be carry-over from other donors' samples. The CDR3 runs from the conserved cysteine through the conserved F or W. D genes are given only for firm matches. The size field is filled for only some rows; it gives once, few, many or a size class.

D gene: TRBD1
clone size: NA
V gene: TRBV7-8
J gene: TRBJ1-2
CDR3 DNA: TGTGCCAGCAGCCTAGGACAGGGAACGATGTATGGCTACACCTTC
CDR3 protein: CASSLGQGTMYGYTF

D gene: TRBD1
clone size: NA
V gene: TRBV24-1
J gene: TRBJ1-2
CDR3 DNA: TGTGCCACCAGGATTGGACAGGGAGAAGATGGCTACACCTTC
CDR3 protein: CATRIGQGEDGYTF

D gene: TRBD1
clone size: NA
V gene: TRBV19
J gene: TRBJ2-1
CDR3 DNA: TGTGCCAGTAGTGCAATGACAGGGTACTCCTACAATGAGCAGTTCTTC
CDR3 protein: CASSAMTGYSYNEQFF

D gene: TRBD1
clone size: NA
V gene: TRBV27
J gene: TRBJ1-2
CDR3 DNA: TGTGCCAGCAGTCCAGGGGGAACCTCCTATGGCTACACCTTC
CDR3 protein: CASSPGGTSYGYTF

D gene: NA
clone size: few
V gene: TRBV7-9
J gene: TRBJ1-2
CDR3 DNA: TGTGCCAGCAGCTCGGAGGCGGCGGTTTTGAGATATGGCTACACCTTC
CDR3 protein: CASSSEAAVLRYGYTF

D gene: TRBD1
clone size: few
V gene: TRBV7-6
J gene: TRBJ2-1
CDR3 DNA: TGTGCCAGCAGCCCACGGGACAGGGCTCTCACGGGGGAGTTCTTC
CDR3 protein: CASSPRDRALTGEFF

D gene: NA
clone size: NA
V gene: TRBV27
J gene: TRBJ2-7
CDR3 DNA: TGTGCCAGCAGTTTAGCGGACGGGTCATTCTACGAGCAGTACTTC
CDR3 protein: CASSLADGSFYEQYF

D gene: NA
clone size: NA
V gene: TRBV6-6
J gene: TRBJ2-1
CDR3 DNA: TGTGCCAGCAGTTACTCGCTTCCCGGGGGCGGAGGGGATGAGCAGTTCTTC
CDR3 protein: CASSYSLPGGGGDEQFF

D gene: NA
clone size: NA
V gene: TRBV12-3/TRBV12-4
J gene: TRBJ1-1
CDR3 DNA: TGTGCCAGCAGTTTCGGGGTGGCTGAAGCTTTCTTT
CDR3 protein: CASSFGVAEAFF

D gene: NA
clone size: NA
V gene: TRBV7-6
J gene: TRBJ2-6
CDR3 DNA: TGTGCCAGCAGCTTAGCTTGGGCCGCATCCTCTGGGGCCAACGTCCTGACTTTC
CDR3 protein: CASSLAWAASSGANVLTF

D gene: TRBD2
clone size: NA
V gene: TRBV27
J gene: TRBJ2-1
CDR3 DNA: TGTGCCAGCAGTTTATCGATGCTAGCGGGGGGACTATCCTACAATGAGCAGTTCTTC
CDR3 protein: CASSLSMLAGGLSYNEQFF